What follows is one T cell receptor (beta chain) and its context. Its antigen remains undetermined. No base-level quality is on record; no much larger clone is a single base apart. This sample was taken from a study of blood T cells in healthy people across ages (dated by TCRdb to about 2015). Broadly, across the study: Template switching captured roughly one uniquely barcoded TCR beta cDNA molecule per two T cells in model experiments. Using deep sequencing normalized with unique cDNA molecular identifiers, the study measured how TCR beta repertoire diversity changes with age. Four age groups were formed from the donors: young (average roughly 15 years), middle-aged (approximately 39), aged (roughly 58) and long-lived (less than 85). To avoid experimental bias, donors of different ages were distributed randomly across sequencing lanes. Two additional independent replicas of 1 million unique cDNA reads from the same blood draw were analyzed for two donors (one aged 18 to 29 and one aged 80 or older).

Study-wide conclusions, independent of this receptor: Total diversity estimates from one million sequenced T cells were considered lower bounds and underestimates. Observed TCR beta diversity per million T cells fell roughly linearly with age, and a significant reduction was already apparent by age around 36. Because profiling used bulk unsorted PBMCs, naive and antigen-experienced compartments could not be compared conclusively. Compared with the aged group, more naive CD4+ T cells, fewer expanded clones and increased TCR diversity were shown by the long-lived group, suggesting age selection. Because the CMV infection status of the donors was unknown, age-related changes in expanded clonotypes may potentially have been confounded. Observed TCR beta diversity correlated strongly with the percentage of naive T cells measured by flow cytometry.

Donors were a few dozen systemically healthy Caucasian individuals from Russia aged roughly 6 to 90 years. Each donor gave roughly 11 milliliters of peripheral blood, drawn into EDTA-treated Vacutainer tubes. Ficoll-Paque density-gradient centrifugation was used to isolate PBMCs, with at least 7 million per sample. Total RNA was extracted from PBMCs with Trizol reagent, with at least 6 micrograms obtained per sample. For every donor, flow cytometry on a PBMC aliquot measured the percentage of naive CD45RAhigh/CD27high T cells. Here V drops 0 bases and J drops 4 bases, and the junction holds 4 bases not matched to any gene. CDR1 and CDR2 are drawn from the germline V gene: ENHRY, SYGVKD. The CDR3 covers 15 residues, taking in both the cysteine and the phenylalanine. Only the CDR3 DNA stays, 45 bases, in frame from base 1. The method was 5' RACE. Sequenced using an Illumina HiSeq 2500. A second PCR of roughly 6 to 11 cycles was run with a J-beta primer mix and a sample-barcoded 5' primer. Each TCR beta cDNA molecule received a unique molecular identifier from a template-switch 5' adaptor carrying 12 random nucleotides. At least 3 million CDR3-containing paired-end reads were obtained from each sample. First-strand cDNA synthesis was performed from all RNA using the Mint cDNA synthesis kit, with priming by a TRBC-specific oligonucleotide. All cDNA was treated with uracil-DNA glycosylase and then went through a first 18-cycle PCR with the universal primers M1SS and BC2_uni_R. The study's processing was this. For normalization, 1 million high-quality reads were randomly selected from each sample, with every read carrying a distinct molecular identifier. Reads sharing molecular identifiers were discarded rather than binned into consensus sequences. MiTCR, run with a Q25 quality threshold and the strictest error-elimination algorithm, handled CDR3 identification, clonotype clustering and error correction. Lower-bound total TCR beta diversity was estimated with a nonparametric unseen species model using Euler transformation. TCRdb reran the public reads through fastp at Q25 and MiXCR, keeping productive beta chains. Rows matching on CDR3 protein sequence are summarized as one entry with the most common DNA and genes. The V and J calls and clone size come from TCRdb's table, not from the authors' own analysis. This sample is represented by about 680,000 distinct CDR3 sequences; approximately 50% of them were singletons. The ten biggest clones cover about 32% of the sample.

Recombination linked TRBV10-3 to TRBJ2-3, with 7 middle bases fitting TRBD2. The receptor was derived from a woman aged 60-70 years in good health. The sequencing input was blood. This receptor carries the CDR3 CAISESTGGADTQYF. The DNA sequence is TGTGCCATCAGTGAGTCGACGGGAGGAGCAGATACGCAGTATTTT.